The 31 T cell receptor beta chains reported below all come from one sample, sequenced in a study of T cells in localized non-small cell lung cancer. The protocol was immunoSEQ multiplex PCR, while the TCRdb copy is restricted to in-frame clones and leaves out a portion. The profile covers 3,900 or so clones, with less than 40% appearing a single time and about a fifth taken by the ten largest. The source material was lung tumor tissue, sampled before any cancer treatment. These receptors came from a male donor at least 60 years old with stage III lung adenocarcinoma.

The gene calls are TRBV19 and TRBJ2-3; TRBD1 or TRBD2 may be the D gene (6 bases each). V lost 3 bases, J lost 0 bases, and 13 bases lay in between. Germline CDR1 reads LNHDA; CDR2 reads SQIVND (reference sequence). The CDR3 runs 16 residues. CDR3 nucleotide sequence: TGTGCCAGTAGTATGTTCGGGGGCCCTAGCACAGATACGCAGTATTTT. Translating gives CASSMFGGPSTDTQYF. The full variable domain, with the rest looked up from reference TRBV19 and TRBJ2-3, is DGGITQSPKYLFRKEGQNVTLSCEQNLNHDAMYWYRQDPGQGLRLIYYSQIVNDFQKGDIAEGYSVSREKKESFPLTVTSAQKNPTAFYLCASSMFGGPSTDTQYFGPGTRLTVL.

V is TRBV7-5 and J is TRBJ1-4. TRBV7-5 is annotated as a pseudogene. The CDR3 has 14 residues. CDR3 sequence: CASSLNPRNEKLFF. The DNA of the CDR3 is TGTGCCAGCAGCTTAAACCCTAGGAATGAAAAACTGTTTTTT.

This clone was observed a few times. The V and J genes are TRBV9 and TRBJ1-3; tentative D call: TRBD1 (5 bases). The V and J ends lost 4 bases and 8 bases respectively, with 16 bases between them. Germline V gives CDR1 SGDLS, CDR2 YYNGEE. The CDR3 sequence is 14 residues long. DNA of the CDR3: TGTGCCAGCAGCACGTCAGGGATCTTAGACACCATATATTTT. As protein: CASSTSGILDTIYF.

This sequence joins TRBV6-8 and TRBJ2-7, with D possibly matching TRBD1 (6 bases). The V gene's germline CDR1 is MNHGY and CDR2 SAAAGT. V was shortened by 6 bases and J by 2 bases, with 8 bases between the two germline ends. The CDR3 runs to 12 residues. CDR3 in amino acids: CASRDSPYEQYF. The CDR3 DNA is TGTGCCAGCAGGGACAGCCCCTACGAGCAGTACTTC.

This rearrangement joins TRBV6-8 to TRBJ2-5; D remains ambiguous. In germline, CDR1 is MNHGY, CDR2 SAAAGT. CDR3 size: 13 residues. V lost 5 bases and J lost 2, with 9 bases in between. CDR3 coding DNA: TGTGCCAGCAGTAGGACGGCTCAAGAGACCCAGTACTTC. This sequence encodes CASSRTAQETQYF.

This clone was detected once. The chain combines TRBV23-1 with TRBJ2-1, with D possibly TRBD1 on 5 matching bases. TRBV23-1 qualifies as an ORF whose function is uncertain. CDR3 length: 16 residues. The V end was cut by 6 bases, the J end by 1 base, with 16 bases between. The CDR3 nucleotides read TGCGCCAGCAGCCAAGATCGTCGACAGTCCTACAATGAGCAGTTCTTC. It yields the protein CASSQDRRQSYNEQFF.

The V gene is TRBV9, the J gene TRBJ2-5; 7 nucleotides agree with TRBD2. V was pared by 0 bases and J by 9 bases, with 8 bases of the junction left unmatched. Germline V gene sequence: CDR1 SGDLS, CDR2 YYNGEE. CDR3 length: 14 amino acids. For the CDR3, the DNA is TGTGCCAGCAGCGTAGAGGCCAGACGGGGGGCCCAGTACTTC. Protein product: CASSVEARRGAQYF.

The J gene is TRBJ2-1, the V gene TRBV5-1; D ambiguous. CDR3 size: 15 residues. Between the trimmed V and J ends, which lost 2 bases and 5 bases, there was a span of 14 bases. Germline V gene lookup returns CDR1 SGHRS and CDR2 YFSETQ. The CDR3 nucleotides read TGCGCCAGCAGCTTCGCGGCTCTCGGAGACAATGAGCAGTTCTTC. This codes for CASSFAALGDNEQFF.

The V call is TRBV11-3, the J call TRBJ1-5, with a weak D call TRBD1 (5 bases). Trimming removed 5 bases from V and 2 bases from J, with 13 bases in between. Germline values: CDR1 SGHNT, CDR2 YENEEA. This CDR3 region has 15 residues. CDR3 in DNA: TGTGCCAGCAGCCCGGGAGGGACGGGCAATCAGCCCCAGCATTTT. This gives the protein CASSPGGTGNQPQHF.

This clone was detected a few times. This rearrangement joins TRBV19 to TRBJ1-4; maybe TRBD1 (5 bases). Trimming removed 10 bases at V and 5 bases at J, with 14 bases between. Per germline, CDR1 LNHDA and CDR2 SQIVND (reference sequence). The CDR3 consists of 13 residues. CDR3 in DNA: TGTGCCACCCACAGGAATATGAATGAAAAACTGTTTTTT. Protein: CATHRNMNEKLFF.

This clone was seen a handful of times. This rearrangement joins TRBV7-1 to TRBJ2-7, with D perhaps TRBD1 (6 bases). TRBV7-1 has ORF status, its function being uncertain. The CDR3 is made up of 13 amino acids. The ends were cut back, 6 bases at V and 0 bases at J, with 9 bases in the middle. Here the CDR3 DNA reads TGTGCCAGCAGGGAAGGGGGCTCCTACGAGCAGTACTTC. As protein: CASREGGSYEQYF.

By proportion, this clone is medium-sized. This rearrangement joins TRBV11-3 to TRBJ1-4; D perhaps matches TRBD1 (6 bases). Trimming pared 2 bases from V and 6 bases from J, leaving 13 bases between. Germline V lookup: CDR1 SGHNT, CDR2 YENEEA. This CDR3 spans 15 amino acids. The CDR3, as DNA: TGTGCCAGCAGCTTAACAGGGCTCTTTGATGAAAAACTGTTTTTT. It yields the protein CASSLTGLFDEKLFF.

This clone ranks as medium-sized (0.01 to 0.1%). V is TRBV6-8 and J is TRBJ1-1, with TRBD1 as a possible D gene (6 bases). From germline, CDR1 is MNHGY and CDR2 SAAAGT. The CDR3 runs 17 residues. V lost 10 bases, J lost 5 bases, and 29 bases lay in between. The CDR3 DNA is TGTGCCATCAGACGTCAGCCGGGACAATTCAGGAGGACTGAAGCTTTCTTT. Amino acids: CAIRRQPGQFRRTEAFF.

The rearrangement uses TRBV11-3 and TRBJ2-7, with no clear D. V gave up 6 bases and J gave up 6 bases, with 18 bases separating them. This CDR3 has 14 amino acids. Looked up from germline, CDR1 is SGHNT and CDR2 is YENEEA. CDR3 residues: CASRARTSSGEQYF. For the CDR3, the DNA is TGTGCCAGCAGGGCCCGCACCTCTAGTGGCGAGCAGTACTTC.

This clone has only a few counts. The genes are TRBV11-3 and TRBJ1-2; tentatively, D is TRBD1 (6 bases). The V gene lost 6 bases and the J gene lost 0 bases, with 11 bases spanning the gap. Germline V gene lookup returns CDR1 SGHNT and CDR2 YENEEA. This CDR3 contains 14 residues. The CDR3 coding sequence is TGTGCCAGCAGTACAGGGCGAGCTAACTATGGCTACACCTTC. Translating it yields CASSTGRANYGYTF.

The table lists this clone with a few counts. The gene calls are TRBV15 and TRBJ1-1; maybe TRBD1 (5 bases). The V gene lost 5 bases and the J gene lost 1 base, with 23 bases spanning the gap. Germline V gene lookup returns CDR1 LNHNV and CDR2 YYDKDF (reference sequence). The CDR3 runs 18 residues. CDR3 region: CATSFRPFRGLGNTEAFF. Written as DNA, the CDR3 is TGTGCCACCAGCTTTAGGCCCTTCCGGGGCTTGGGGAACACTGAAGCTTTCTTT.

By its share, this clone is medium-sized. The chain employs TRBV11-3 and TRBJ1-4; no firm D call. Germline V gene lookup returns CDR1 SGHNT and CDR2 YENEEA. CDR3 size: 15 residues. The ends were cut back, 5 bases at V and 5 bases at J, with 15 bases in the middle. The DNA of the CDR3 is TGTGCCAGCAGCGAAGATGGGGTTCTAAATGAAAAACTGTTTTTT. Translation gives CASSEDGVLNEKLFF. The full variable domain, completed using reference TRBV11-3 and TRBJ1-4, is EAGVVQSPRYKIIEKKQPVAFWCNPISGHNTLYWYLQNLGQGPELLIRYENEEAVDDSQLPKDRFSAERLKGVDSTLKIQPAELGDSAVYLCASSEDGVLNEKLFFGSGTQLSVL.

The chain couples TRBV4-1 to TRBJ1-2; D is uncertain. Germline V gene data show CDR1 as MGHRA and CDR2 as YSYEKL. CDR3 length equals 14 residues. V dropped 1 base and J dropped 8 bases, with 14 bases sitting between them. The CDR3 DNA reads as TGCGCCAGCAGCCAAGTGTTCCCCGACCGAGGCTACACCTTC. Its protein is CASSQVFPDRGYTF.

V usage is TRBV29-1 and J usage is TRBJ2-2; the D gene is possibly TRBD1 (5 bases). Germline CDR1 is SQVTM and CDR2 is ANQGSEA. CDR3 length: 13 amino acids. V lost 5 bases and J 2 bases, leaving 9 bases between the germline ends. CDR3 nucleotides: TGCAGCGTTTATACAGGAAACACCGGGGAGCTGTTTTTT. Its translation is CSVYTGNTGELFF.

CDR3 residues: CASSLDASSYEQYF. The CDR3 nucleotides are TGCGCCAGCAGCTTAGATGCGAGCTCCTACGAGCAGTACTTC. V gene TRBV5-1 combines with J gene TRBJ2-7; D remains ambiguous. V was pared by 2 bases and J by 0 bases, with 9 bases between. The germline CDR1 and CDR2 sequences are SGHRS and YFSETQ. CDR3 length: 14 amino acids.

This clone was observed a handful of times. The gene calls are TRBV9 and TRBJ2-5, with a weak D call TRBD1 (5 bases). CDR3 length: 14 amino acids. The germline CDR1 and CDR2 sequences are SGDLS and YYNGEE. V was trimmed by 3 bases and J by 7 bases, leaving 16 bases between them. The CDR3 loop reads CASSGGQGRRTQYF. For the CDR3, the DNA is TGTGCCAGCAGCGGAGGTCAGGGCCGTAGGACCCAGTACTTC.

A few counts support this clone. The CDR3 protein is CAISETTWGGPNYGYTF. The CDR3 DNA reads as TGTGCCATCAGTGAGACCACCTGGGGCGGCCCTAACTATGGCTACACCTTC. The chain links TRBV10-3 to TRBJ1-2; the D gene is possibly TRBD1 (5 bases). Germline CDR1 ENHRY, CDR2 SYGVKD. Deletions cut 2 bases from V and 0 bases from J, with 16 bases between. This CDR3 has 17 residues.

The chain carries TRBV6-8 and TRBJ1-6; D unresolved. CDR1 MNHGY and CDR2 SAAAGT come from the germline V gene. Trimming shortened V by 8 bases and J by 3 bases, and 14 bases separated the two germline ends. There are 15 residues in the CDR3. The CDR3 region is CASAFEASYNSPLHF. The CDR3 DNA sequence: TGTGCCAGCGCCTTTGAGGCCAGCTATAATTCACCCCTCCACTTT.

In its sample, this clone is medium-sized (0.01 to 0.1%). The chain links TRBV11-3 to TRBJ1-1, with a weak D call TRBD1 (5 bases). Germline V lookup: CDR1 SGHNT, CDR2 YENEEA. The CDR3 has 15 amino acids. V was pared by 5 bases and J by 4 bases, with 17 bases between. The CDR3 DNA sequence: TGTGCCAGCAGCCCCCGAGGGAGCAGGGCCACTGAAGCTTTCTTT. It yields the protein CASSPRGSRATEAFF.

The CDR3 DNA follows: TGTGCCAGCAGCCCTCGCGATTCCTACGAGCAGTACTTC. Its translation: CASSPRDSYEQYF. The rearrangement uses TRBV9 and TRBJ2-7; unclear D gene. CDR3 size: 13 residues. Trimming took 4 bases from V and 1 from J, leaving 9 bases between them. Germline V gene lookup returns CDR1 SGDLS and CDR2 YYNGEE. The variable domain in full, completed from reference TRBV9 and TRBJ2-7, reads DSGVTQTPKHLITATGQRVTLRCSPRSGDLSVYWYQQSLDQGLQFLIQYYNGEERAKGNILERFSAQQFPDLHSELNLSSLELGDSALYFCASSPRDSYEQYFGPGTRLTVT.

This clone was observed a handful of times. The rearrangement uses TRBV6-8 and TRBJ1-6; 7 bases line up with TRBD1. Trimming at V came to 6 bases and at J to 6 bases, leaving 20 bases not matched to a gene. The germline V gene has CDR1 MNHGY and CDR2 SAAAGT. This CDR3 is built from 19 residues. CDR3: CASSGSLRQGTGVNSPLHF. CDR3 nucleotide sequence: TGTGCCAGCAGCGGCTCCCTCCGACAGGGTACGGGTGTTAATTCACCCCTCCACTTT.

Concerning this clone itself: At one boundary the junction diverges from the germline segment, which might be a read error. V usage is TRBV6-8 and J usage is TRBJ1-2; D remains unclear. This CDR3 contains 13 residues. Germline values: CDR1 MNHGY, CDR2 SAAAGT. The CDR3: CASSYDPFILSFF. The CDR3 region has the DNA TGTGCCAGCAGTTATGACCCGTTCATCCTCTCCTTCTTC.

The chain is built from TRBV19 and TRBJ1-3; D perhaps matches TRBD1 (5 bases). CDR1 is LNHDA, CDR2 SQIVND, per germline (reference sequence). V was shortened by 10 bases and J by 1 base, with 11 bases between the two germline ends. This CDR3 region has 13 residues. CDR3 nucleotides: TGTGCCATCCACAGGTGTTCTGGAAACACCATATATTTT. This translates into CAIHRCSGNTIYF.

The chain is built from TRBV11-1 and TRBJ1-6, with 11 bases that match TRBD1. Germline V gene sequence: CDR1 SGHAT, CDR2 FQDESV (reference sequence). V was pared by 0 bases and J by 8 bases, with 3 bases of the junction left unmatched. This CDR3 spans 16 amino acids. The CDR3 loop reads CASSLAGQGAYSPLHF. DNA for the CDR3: TGTGCCAGCAGCTTAGCCGGACAGGGGGCTTATTCACCCCTCCACTTT.

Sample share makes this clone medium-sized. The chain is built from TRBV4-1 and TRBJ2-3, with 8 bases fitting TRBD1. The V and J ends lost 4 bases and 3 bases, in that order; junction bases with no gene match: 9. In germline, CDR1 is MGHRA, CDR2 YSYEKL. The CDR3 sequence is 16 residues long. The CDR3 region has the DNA TGCGCCAGCAGCCCCACAACAGGGGGTACTACAGATACGCAGTATTTT. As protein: CASSPTTGGTTDTQYF.

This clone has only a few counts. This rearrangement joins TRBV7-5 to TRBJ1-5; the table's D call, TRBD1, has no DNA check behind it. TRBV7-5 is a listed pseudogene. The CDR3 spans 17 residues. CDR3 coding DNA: TGTGCCAGAAGCCTCGGACAGATTATCAATAGCAATCAGCCCCAGCATTTT. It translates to CARSLGQIINSNQPQHF.